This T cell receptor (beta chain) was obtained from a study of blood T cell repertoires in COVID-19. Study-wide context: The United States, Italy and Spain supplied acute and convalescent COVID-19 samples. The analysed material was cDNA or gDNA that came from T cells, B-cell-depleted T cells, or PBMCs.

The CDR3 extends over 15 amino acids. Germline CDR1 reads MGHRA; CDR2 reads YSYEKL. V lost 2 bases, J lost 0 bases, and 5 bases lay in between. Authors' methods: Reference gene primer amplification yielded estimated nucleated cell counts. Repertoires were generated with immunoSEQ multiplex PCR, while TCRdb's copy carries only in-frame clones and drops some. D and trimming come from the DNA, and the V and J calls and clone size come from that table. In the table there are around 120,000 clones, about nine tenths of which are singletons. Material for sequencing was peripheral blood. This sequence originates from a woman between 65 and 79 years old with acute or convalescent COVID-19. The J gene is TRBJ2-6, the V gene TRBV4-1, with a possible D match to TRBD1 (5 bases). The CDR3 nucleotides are TGCGCCAGCAGCCAAACAGGCTCTGGGGCCAACGTCCTGACTTTC. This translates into CASSQTGSGANVLTF.